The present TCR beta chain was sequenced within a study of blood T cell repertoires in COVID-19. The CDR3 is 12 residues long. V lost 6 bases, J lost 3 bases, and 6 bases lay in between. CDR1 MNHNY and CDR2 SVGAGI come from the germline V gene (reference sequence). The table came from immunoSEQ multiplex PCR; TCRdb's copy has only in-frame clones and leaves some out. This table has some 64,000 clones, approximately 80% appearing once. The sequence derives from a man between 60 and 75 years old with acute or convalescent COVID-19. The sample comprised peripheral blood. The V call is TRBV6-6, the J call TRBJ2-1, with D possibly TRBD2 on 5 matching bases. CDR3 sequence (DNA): TGTGCCAGCAGACGGGACTACAATGAGCAGTTCTTC. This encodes CASRRDYNEQFF.